What follows are 32 T cell receptor beta chains derived from one specimen sequenced in a study of blood T cells in healthy people across ages. Sample-barcoded 5' priming and a J-beta primer mix drove a second PCR of roughly 6 to 12 cycles. TCRdb independently ran MiXCR on the 5' RACE reads; one entry per CDR3 protein. The sample has over 1.5 million distinct CDR3 sequences; about 50% are singletons. Material: blood. Source of these receptors: a woman aged 35 to 49 in good health.

The V gene is TRBV27, the J gene TRBJ1-1; weak D call: TRBD1 (6 bases). Trimming removed 8 bases from V and 1 base from J, with 14 bases in between. This CDR3 has 14 residues. Germline CDR1 and CDR2: MNHEY and SMNVEV (reference sequence). CDR3 amino acids: CASYFLGGNTEAFF. The CDR3, as DNA: TGTGCCAGCTACTTCTTAGGGGGGAACACTGAAGCTTTCTTT.

The chain couples TRBV6-2 or TRBV6-3 to TRBJ2-5, with TRBD2 identical over 15 bases. The CDR3 runs to 17 residues. The V and J ends lost 5 bases and 11 bases, in that order; junction bases with no gene match: 15. Germline assignment: CDR1 MNHEY and CDR2 SVGEGT. The DNA of the CDR3 is TGTGCCAGCAGTCGTGGGACTAGCGGGGGGTACTACAATGAGCAGTACTTC. Translating gives CASSRGTSGGYYNEQYF.

This clonotype has only a few counts. This chain uses TRBV12-3 or TRBV12-4 with TRBJ2-5, with D perhaps matching TRBD1 (5 bases). CDR3 length: 12 amino acids. V lost 7 bases to trimming and J lost 5 bases, with 11 bases between them. The CDR3 region is CASTPGRETQYF. Written as DNA, the CDR3 is TGTGCCAGCACCCCAGGGCGGGAGACCCAGTACTTC.

V is TRBV7-9 and J is TRBJ2-1; TRBD2 might be the D (5 bases). The V gene lost 4 bases and the J gene lost 5 bases, with 15 bases spanning the gap. The length of the CDR3 is 15 residues. Germline CDR1 reads SEHNR; CDR2 reads FQNEAQ (reference sequence). CDR3 bases: TGTGCCAGCAGCTGGGGATTAGCGAGAGACAATGAGCAGTTCTTC. Translating gives CASSWGLARDNEQFF.

The CDR3 protein is CASSTPRRGIEQFF. The DNA for the CDR3 is TGTGCCAGCAGCACGCCCCGGAGGGGGATTGAGCAGTTCTTC. The chain employs TRBV7-8 and TRBJ2-1; D tentatively reads TRBD1 or TRBD2 (6 bases each). Trimming pared 5 bases from V and 9 bases from J, leaving 17 bases between. CDR3 length: 14 amino acids. Looked up from germline, CDR1 is SGHVS and CDR2 is FQNEAQ.

This clonotype occurred a few times. The chain uses TRBV7-9 and TRBJ2-1; 9 bases fit TRBD2. The CDR3 length is 13 residues. V trimming: 8 bases; J trimming: 8 bases; junction bases outside the gene matches: 7. The germline gives CDR1 SEHNR, CDR2 FQNEAQ (reference sequence). CDR3 sequence: CASVAGAGDEQFF. CDR3 bases: TGTGCCAGCGTAGCGGGGGCTGGGGATGAGCAGTTCTTC.

The chain combines TRBV7-9 with TRBJ1-6; TRBD1 agrees at 7 bases. CDR1 SEHNR and CDR2 FQNEAQ come from the germline V gene (reference sequence). The CDR3 totals 16 residues. After removal of 4 bases from V and 6 bases from J, the junction contained 9 bases not matched to a gene. The CDR3 DNA reads TGTGCCAGCAGCTGGGCGGAGACAGGGCCTAATTCACCCCTCCACTTT. Encoded protein: CASSWAETGPNSPLHF.

The chain couples TRBV12-3 or TRBV12-4 to TRBJ1-4, with a tentative D call TRBD1 (6 bases). The CDR3 is made up of 14 amino acids. Trimming removed 6 bases from V and 11 bases from J, with 19 bases in between. The CDR3 protein is CASRRTGGAGKLFF. CDR3 sequence (DNA): TGTGCCAGCAGACGCACGGGGGGCGCGGGGAAACTGTTTTTT.

There are a few counts of this clonotype. V usage is TRBV28 and J usage is TRBJ2-4, with unresolved D. Germline V CDR1 and CDR2: MDHEN, SYDVKM. The CDR3 loop spans 11 amino acids. Trimming stripped 6 bases from V and 9 bases from J, with 9 bases between. Here the CDR3 DNA reads TGTGCCAGCAGCCTCTACGGCATTCAGTACTTC. This codes for CASSLYGIQYF.

The J gene is TRBJ2-7, the V gene TRBV20-1; 8 bases match TRBD1. The CDR3 covers 14 residues. CDR1 is DFQATT, CDR2 SNEGSKA, per germline (reference sequence). Losses at the gene ends were 7 bases for V and 2 bases for J; bases not matched to a gene: 10. The CDR3 region has the DNA TGCAGTGAGAGGAGGCAGGGGGCCCCCTACGAGCAGTACTTC. This encodes CSERRQGAPYEQYF.

The chain recombines TRBV4-3 with TRBJ2-4, with 12 bases matching TRBD2. CDR1 and CDR2 (germline): LGHNA, YSLEER. This CDR3 has 17 amino acids. V was pared by 0 bases and J by 13 bases, with 13 bases of the junction left unmatched. CDR3 in amino acids: CASSQDWLAGGLNEQYF. The CDR3 DNA reads as TGCGCCAGCAGCCAAGATTGGCTAGCGGGGGGGTTAAATGAGCAGTACTTC.

This clonotype has just a few counts. CDR3 nucleotide sequence: TGCAGCGTTGAAGGCGACCGAACTATGAATGGCTACACCTTC. Residues: CSVEGDRTMNGYTF. This chain uses TRBV29-1 with TRBJ1-2; D gene ambiguous. V shed 1 base and J shed 6 bases, with 15 bases lying between them. The CDR3 has 14 residues. Germline V gene lookup returns CDR1 SQVTM and CDR2 ANQGSEA.

This clonotype turned up a few times. This chain joins TRBV7-9 and TRBJ2-5; the D is unclear. Germline loops: CDR1 SEHNR, CDR2 FQNEAQ (reference sequence). The CDR3 is 13 residues long. Trimming took 0 bases from V and 4 from J, leaving 6 bases between them. This chain's CDR3 is CASSLAWGETQYF. CDR3 sequence (DNA): TGTGCCAGCAGCTTAGCTTGGGGAGAGACCCAGTACTTC.

Concerning this clonotype itself: The junction and the germline gene differ at one end; a read error may be behind it. This chain connects TRBV4-3 to TRBJ2-1; D possibly matches TRBD1 or TRBD2 (7 bases each). CDR1 and CDR2 from the germline V gene are LGHNA and YSLEER. The CDR3 length is 17 residues. This CDR3 reads CASSQDRGGQGGNERFF. The CDR3, as DNA: TGCGCCAGCAGCCAAGATCGGGGAGGGCAGGGGGGGAATGAGCGGTTCTTC.

The J gene is TRBJ2-4, the V gene TRBV12-3 or TRBV12-4, with 8 nucleotides matching TRBD1. The J segment lost 4 bases and the V segment lost 7 bases, leaving 6 bases of the junction unmatched. The CDR3 is 14 amino acids. The CDR3 DNA reads TGTGCCAGCACCCCGACAGGGGCGAAAAACATTCAGTACTTC. Translation: CASTPTGAKNIQYF.

Remarks on this clonotype: Mismatch with germline at one junction end may stem from a read error. The chain is built from TRBV20-1 and TRBJ1-4; 8 nucleotides agree with TRBD1. The germline V gene encodes CDR1 DFQATT and CDR2 SNEGSKA (reference sequence). The CDR3 sequence is 15 residues long. The CDR3 region is CSATKTGVRNEKLFF. As DNA, the CDR3 is TGCAGTGCTACCAAGACAGGGGTTAGGAATGAAAAGCTGTTTTTT.

The chain employs TRBV3-1 and TRBJ2-4; TRBD2 agrees at 8 bases. V lost 3 bases to trimming and J lost 0 bases; unmatched junction nucleotides: 7. This CDR3 region has 17 residues. CDR1 LGHDT and CDR2 YNNKEL come from the germline V gene (reference sequence). In DNA form, the CDR3 reads TGTGCCAGCAGCCAGCTCGGGGGGGCCCTAGCCAAAAACATTCAGTACTTC. Amino acids: CASSQLGGALAKNIQYF. The full variable domain, with the rest looked up from reference TRBV3-1 and TRBJ2-4, is DTAVSQTPKYLVTQMGNDKSIKCEQNLGHDTMYWYKQDSKKFLKIMFSYNNKELIINETVPNRFSPKSPDKAHLNLHINSLELGDSAVYFCASSQLGGALAKNIQYFGAGTRLSVL.

This chain joins TRBV15 and TRBJ2-4, with unresolved D. The last part of the DNA fits TRBJ2-5 better; the J call may be wrong. Germline assignment: CDR1 LNHNV and CDR2 YYDKDF (reference sequence). This CDR3 comprises 14 residues. CDR3 sequence reads: CATSRANPIGTQYF. Written as DNA, the CDR3 is TGTGCCACCAGCAGGGCCAACCCAATAGGGACCCAGTACTTC.

The V and J genes are TRBV7-9 and TRBJ2-7; D is uncertain. Germline CDR1 reads SEHNR; CDR2 reads FQNEAQ (reference sequence). V lost 6 bases to trimming and J lost 10 bases, with 16 bases between them. The CDR3 loop spans 12 amino acids. DNA for the CDR3: TGTGCCAGCAGTCTCGGCCCTTTGGCCCAGTACTTC. As protein: CASSLGPLAQYF.

The chain joins TRBV12-3 or TRBV12-4 to TRBJ1-2; weak D call: TRBD1 (6 bases). This CDR3 comprises 14 residues. The V gene lost 4 bases and the J gene lost 7 bases, with 16 bases spanning the gap. The CDR3 DNA reads TGTGCCAGCAGTTCGAAGACAGGTCGTAGTGGCTACACCTTC. Residues: CASSSKTGRSGYTF.

The chain uses TRBV7-8 and TRBJ2-5, with D unresolved. The germline V gene encodes CDR1 SGHVS and CDR2 FQNEAQ. V shed 2 bases and J shed 5 bases, with 9 bases lying between them. The length of the CDR3 is 13 residues. CDR3 sequence (DNA): TGTGCCAGCAGCTTAATGGACGAGGAGACCCAGTACTTC. It codes for CASSLMDEETQYF.

As DNA, the CDR3 is TGTGCCAGCAGTGAAAGGGGAGTCTCGTACAATGAGCAGTTCTTC. Amino acids: CASSERGVSYNEQFF. The chain recombines TRBV6-1 with TRBJ2-1, with D perhaps matching TRBD1 or TRBD2 (5 bases each). This CDR3 contains 15 residues. V gave up 2 bases and J gave up 4 bases, with 12 bases separating them. Germline values: CDR1 MNHNS, CDR2 SASEGT.

This chain connects TRBV10-3 to TRBJ2-3; D possibly uses TRBD1 or TRBD2 (5 bases each). This CDR3 is 16 amino acids long. Trimming pared 2 bases from V and 3 bases from J, leaving 15 bases between. Germline V gene data show CDR1 as ENHRY and CDR2 as SYGVKD. The CDR3 here is CAISEGLGVGTDTQYF. In DNA, the CDR3 is TGTGCCATCAGTGAGGGGTTGGGGGTAGGAACAGATACGCAGTATTTT.

V usage is TRBV20-1 and J usage is TRBJ2-7; a possible D gene is TRBD2 (6 bases). V shed 1 base and J shed 3 bases, with 10 bases lying between them. The CDR3 is made up of 13 amino acids. CDR1 and CDR2 (germline): DFQATT, SNEGSKA (reference sequence). CDR3 nucleotides: TGCAGTGCTAGAGGGCGGCGGGGCTACGAGCAGTACTTC. Encoded protein: CSARGRRGYEQYF.

V usage is TRBV7-2 and J usage is TRBJ1-2; the D gene is possibly TRBD1 (5 bases). Germline loops: CDR1 SGHTA, CDR2 FQGNSA. This CDR3 spans 15 amino acids. Deletions cut 4 bases from V and 8 bases from J, with 20 bases between. CDR3 residues: CASSSIAGTHSGYTF. CDR3 coding DNA: TGTGCCAGCAGCTCTATTGCCGGGACCCACTCCGGCTACACCTTC.

The V and J genes are TRBV28 and TRBJ2-3; 7 nucleotides agree with TRBD2. Germline V gene lookup returns CDR1 MDHEN and CDR2 SYDVKM. V lost 5 bases and J lost 3; bases outside the gene matches: 11. The CDR3 extends over 16 amino acids. CDR3 DNA: TGTGCCAGCAGTCCCTGGACTAGAGTTTCAACAGATACGCAGTATTTT. It specifies CASSPWTRVSTDTQYF.

The V call is TRBV30, the J call TRBJ2-1; TRBD2 might be the D (5 bases). Trimming left V 4 bases short and J 9 bases short, with 16 bases between. The length of the CDR3 is 13 residues. Germline lookup yields CDR1 GTSNPN and CDR2 SVGIG (reference sequence). CDR3 region: CAWKVGQRAEQFF. In DNA form, the CDR3 reads TGTGCCTGGAAAGTCGGGCAGAGGGCTGAGCAGTTCTTC.

This clonotype was found a few times. The rearrangement uses TRBV6-5 and TRBJ2-5, with 9 bases lining up with TRBD2. This CDR3 has 16 residues. V was clipped by 0 bases and J by 1 base; unmatched bases: 3. Germline lookup yields CDR1 MNHEY and CDR2 SVGAGI. The CDR3 nucleotides are TGTGCCAGCAGTTACTCGGCGGGGGGGCTCCAAGAGACCCAGTACTTC. Residues: CASSYSAGGLQETQYF.

This clonotype has a count of ten or more. This rearrangement joins TRBV11-2 to TRBJ1-2, with a tentative D call TRBD1 (6 bases). This CDR3 is 15 amino acids long. The germline V gene encodes CDR1 SGHAT and CDR2 FQNNGV. Trimming shortened V by 5 bases and J by 3 bases, and 16 bases separated the two germline ends. The CDR3 loop reads CASSPGQPAYYGYTF. CDR3 nucleotides: TGTGCCAGCAGCCCCGGACAGCCTGCTTACTATGGCTACACCTTC.

The chain carries TRBV7-2 and TRBJ2-3; D gene uncertain. The CDR3 length is 17 residues. V shed 4 bases and J shed 5 bases, with 22 bases lying between them. Germline V gives CDR1 SGHTA, CDR2 FQGNSA. The CDR3 DNA reads TGTGCCAGCAGCTCCCCCCGGGCATACCGGTTTGGAGATACGCAGTATTTT. Protein product: CASSSPRAYRFGDTQYF.

This clonotype was detected a few times. The V gene is TRBV11-2, the J gene TRBJ2-7, with a tentative D call TRBD2 (6 bases). CDR1 SGHAT and CDR2 FQNNGV come from the germline V gene. The CDR3 is 17 amino acids. Trimming removed 2 bases from V and 5 bases from J, with 22 bases in between. The CDR3 coding sequence is TGTGCCAGCAGCTTATCTGTAACCCCTTTACGGGAGAACGAGCAGTACTTC. Its translation: CASSLSVTPLRENEQYF.

This chain uses TRBV29-1 with TRBJ1-2, with unresolved D. V gave up 6 bases and J gave up 1 base, with 15 bases separating them. The CDR3 is 14 amino acids. In germline, CDR1 is SQVTM, CDR2 ANQGSEA. In DNA form, the CDR3 reads TGCAGCGTCGAACCCTCAGGATTTAACTATGGCTACACCTTC. Residues: CSVEPSGFNYGYTF.